The 25 T cell receptor beta chains reported below all come from one sample, sequenced in a study of T cell responses to AZD1222 COVID-19 vaccine. Using immunoSEQ multiplex PCR, the repertoire was profiled, and TCRdb retains in-frame clones only, with some absent. Of roughly 150,000 clones in the sample, approximately 90% were seen once. The specimen was peripheral blood, collected on day 0 of MenACWY control vaccination. Every receptor here comes from an adult in good health.

The gene calls are TRBV4-3 and TRBJ1-2, with D hard to call. V shed 1 base and J shed 6 bases, with 12 bases lying between them. This CDR3 is 14 amino acids long. The germline V gene has CDR1 LGHNA and CDR2 YSLEER. The CDR3 nucleotides are TGCGCCAGCAGCCAAGTGACAATGAACGATGGCTACACCTTC. It specifies CASSQVTMNDGYTF.

The V and J genes are TRBV11-3 and TRBJ2-4; 10 bases align to TRBD1. The germline CDR1 and CDR2 sequences are SGHNT and YENEEA. J gave up 6 bases and V 7 bases, and 6 bases lay outside the gene matches. The CDR3 spans 14 residues. The CDR3 spells CASTNRDRGNIQYF. In DNA, the CDR3 is TGTGCCAGCACCAACCGGGACAGGGGAAACATTCAGTACTTC.

The J gene is TRBJ2-7, the V gene TRBV6-2 or TRBV6-3; TRBD2 agrees at 10 bases. The germline V gene has CDR1 MNHEY and CDR2 SVGEGT. V shed 1 base and J 4 bases; nucleotides not matched to a gene: 4. The CDR3 has 15 amino acids. CDR3 sequence: CASSYLPGLAYEQYF. The CDR3 nucleotides read TGTGCCAGCAGTTACTTACCGGGACTAGCGTACGAGCAGTACTTC.

The rearrangement uses TRBV5-1 and TRBJ2-7; 7 bases align to TRBD1. Germline values: CDR1 SGHRS, CDR2 YFSETQ. The CDR3 loop spans 13 amino acids. Trimming removed 4 bases from V and 8 bases from J; junction bases left unmatched: 9. CDR3 DNA sequence: TGCGCCAGCAGCCAGAGCCGGGACAGTAAGCAGTACTTC. As protein: CASSQSRDSKQYF.

The chain is built from TRBV11-3 and TRBJ2-7; a weak D match, TRBD2 (6 bases). CDR1 and CDR2 from the germline V gene are SGHNT and YENEEA. Trimming pared 5 bases from V and 0 bases from J, leaving 17 bases between. The CDR3 spans 16 residues. CDR3 coding DNA: TGTGCCAGCAGCCGCCTCCCGGGACTTGACTCCTACGAGCAGTACTTC. Its protein is CASSRLPGLDSYEQYF.

The chain joins TRBV6-5 to TRBJ1-1; the D gene is possibly TRBD1 (5 bases). V was pared by 5 bases and J by 11 bases, with 21 bases between. Germline CDR1 reads MNHEY; CDR2 reads SVGAGI. CDR3 length: 14 residues. The CDR3 sequence is CASSPTQVPSEAFF. The CDR3 DNA is TGTGCCAGCAGTCCTACACAGGTACCGTCCGAGGCTTTCTTT.

The chain combines TRBV30 with TRBJ1-2; D is unclear. From germline, CDR1 is GTSNPN and CDR2 SVGIG (reference sequence). The CDR3 covers 13 residues. Deletions cut 2 bases from V and 4 bases from J, with 11 bases between. CDR3 bases: TGTGCCTGGAGTCTTGTAAGGGTCTATGGCTACACCTTC. Translating gives CAWSLVRVYGYTF.

The V and J genes are TRBV10-3 and TRBJ2-6, with 11 bases identical to TRBD1. Germline V lookup: CDR1 ENHRY, CDR2 SYGVKD. The CDR3 runs 19 residues. With V trimmed by 6 bases and J by 0 bases, 10 bases remained unmatched. In DNA form, the CDR3 reads TGTGCCATCAGCGCGGGACAGGGGGAAAGGTACTCTGGGGCCAACGTCCTGACTTTC. Translated, it gives CAISAGQGERYSGANVLTF.

Concerning this clone itself: One junction end disagrees with the germline gene, perhaps due to a read error. This sequence joins TRBV5-1 and TRBJ2-2; 12 positions agree with TRBD1. The CDR3 spans 15 residues. Germline loops: CDR1 SGHRS, CDR2 YFSETQ. The CDR3 region has the DNA TGCGCCAGCCGGGGGACAGGGGGCAACAACGGGGAGCTGTTTTTT. Translated, it gives CASRGTGGNNGELFF. The variable domain in full, with the rest retrieved from reference TRBV5-1 and TRBJ2-2, is KAGVTQTPRYLIKTRGQQVTLSCSPISGHRSVSWYQQTPGQGLQFLFEYFSETQRNKGNFPGRFSGRQFSNSRSEMNVSTLELGDSALYLCASRGTGGNNGELFFGEGSRLTVL.

The rearrangement uses TRBV19 and TRBJ1-6; TRBD1 matches at 7 bases. V lost 9 bases and J lost 5; bases outside the gene matches: 22. Germline CDR1 and CDR2: LNHDA and SQIVND (reference sequence). The CDR3 extends over 19 amino acids. The CDR3 DNA is TGTGCCAGGCGTCCGGGGCCGGGCCTCCGGGACAGAGATAATTCACCCCTCCACTTT. This translates into CARRPGPGLRDRDNSPLHF.

The rearrangement links TRBV3-1 (or the pseudogene TRBV3-2) to TRBJ2-7, with D perhaps being TRBD1 or TRBD2 (5 bases each). Germline CDR1 and CDR2: LGHDT and YNNKEL (reference sequence). This CDR3 spans 15 amino acids. Trimming took off 0 bases at V and 3 bases at J, with 12 bases between the two ends. For the CDR3, the DNA is TGTGCCAGCAGCCAAGAGGTGGGGGTAGTCTACGAGCAGTACTTC. Protein product: CASSQEVGVVYEQYF.

The rearrangement links TRBV6-4 to TRBJ2-7; D unresolved. V lost 0 bases and J 3 bases, leaving 0 bases between the germline ends. The germline V gene encodes CDR1 MRHNA and CDR2 SNTAGT. The CDR3 loop spans 11 amino acids. The CDR3 spells CASSDSYEQYF. The CDR3 DNA reads as TGTGCCAGCAGTGACTCCTACGAGCAGTACTTC.

The chain is built from TRBV5-4 and TRBJ1-1; the D is unclear. Germline V gene lookup returns CDR1 SGHNT and CDR2 YYREEE (reference sequence). This CDR3 region has 14 residues. V shed 1 base and J shed 0 bases, with 7 bases lying between them. This CDR3 reads CASSLQQMNTEAFF. The CDR3 DNA reads TGTGCCAGCAGCTTGCAACAGATGAACACTGAAGCTTTCTTT.

This chain connects TRBV12-3 or TRBV12-4 to TRBJ2-1; D ambiguous. The CDR3 spans 12 residues. With 5 bases removed from V and 8 bases from J, the gap between germline ends came to 10 bases. The DNA for the CDR3 is TGTGCCAGCAGTCTGACCCCAGATGAGCAGTTCTTC. Amino acids: CASSLTPDEQFF.

The chain employs TRBV25-1 and TRBJ1-4; no clear D. The germline CDR1 and CDR2 sequences are MGHDK and SYGVNS. The V gene lost 5 bases and the J gene lost 3 bases, with 10 bases spanning the gap. This CDR3 has 14 residues. CDR3 loop: CASSSGRPNEKLFF. The CDR3 nucleotides read TGTGCCAGCAGTTCAGGACGGCCTAATGAAAAACTGTTTTTT.

The chain uses TRBV19 and TRBJ1-2; 7 bases map to TRBD1. This CDR3 has 13 amino acids. CDR1 is LNHDA, CDR2 SQIVND, per germline (reference sequence). The ends lost 8 bases at V and 2 bases at J; junction bases unmatched: 5. The DNA of the CDR3 is TGTGCCAGTTCCCAGACAGGGAACTATGGCTACACCTTC. Translated: CASSQTGNYGYTF.

This clone appeared a few times. The rearrangement uses TRBV2 and TRBJ1-1, with 7 bases matching TRBD1. Losses at the gene ends were 7 bases for V and 3 bases for J; bases not matched to a gene: 8. The CDR3 totals 14 residues. Germline CDR1 SNHLY, CDR2 FYNNEI. The CDR3 DNA sequence: TGTGCCAGCACCAAGACAGGGTGGGACACTGAAGCTTTCTTT. It translates to CASTKTGWDTEAFF.

The chain recombines TRBV6-1 with TRBJ1-6, with no clear D. From germline, CDR1 is MNHNS and CDR2 SASEGT. Trimming took off 0 bases at V and 11 bases at J, with 14 bases between the two ends. The CDR3 spans 15 residues. The CDR3 is CASSEAIPTIAPLHF. Written as DNA, the CDR3 is TGTGCCAGCAGTGAAGCGATTCCCACGATTGCACCCCTCCACTTT.

J is TRBJ2-3 and V is TRBV4-1; D might be TRBD2 (7 bases). The CDR3 spans 17 residues. V was shortened by 3 bases and J by 4 bases, with 20 bases between the two germline ends. Germline-derived CDR1 and CDR2 are MGHRA and YSYEKL. Written as DNA, the CDR3 is TGCGCCAGCAGCCAGACGCAAGGGGGAGGGCCCGCAGATACGCAGTATTTT. Translated, it gives CASSQTQGGGPADTQYF.

V usage is TRBV18 and J usage is TRBJ1-6; D is unresolved. The length of the CDR3 is 15 residues. Germline CDR1 reads KGHSH; CDR2 reads LQKENI. The germline V and J ends were trimmed by 0 bases and 9 bases, with 12 bases remaining between them. CDR3 residues: CASSPPGSVRSPLHF. The DNA for the CDR3 is TGTGCCAGCTCACCACCTGGGTCAGTACGTTCACCCCTCCACTTT.

The gene calls are TRBV27 and TRBJ2-7; D perhaps matches TRBD1 (5 bases). Per the germline V gene, CDR1 is MNHEY and CDR2 is SMNVEV (reference sequence). This CDR3 spans 13 amino acids. V dropped 3 bases and J dropped 6 bases, with 12 bases sitting between them. CDR3 sequence: CASSLHRQSEQYF. In DNA, the CDR3 is TGTGCCAGCAGTTTGCACAGACAGAGCGAGCAGTACTTC.

The V gene is TRBV5-8, the J gene TRBJ1-1; D unresolved. V was cut by 3 bases and J by 6 bases, with 9 bases left in between. Germline CDR1 reads SGHTS; CDR2 reads YDEGEE. The CDR3 contains 12 residues. The CDR3 loop reads CASSSPGPEAFF. DNA of the CDR3: TGTGCCAGCAGCTCCCCGGGCCCTGAAGCTTTCTTT. Full variable domain (rest looked up from reference TRBV5-8 and TRBJ1-1): EAGVTQSPTHLIKTRGQQATLRCSPISGHTSVYWYQQALGLGLQFLLWYDEGEERNRGNFPPRFSGRQFPNYSSELNVNALELEDSALYLCASSSPGPEAFFGQGTRLTVV.

This chain connects TRBV11-3 to TRBJ2-5; possible D gene TRBD1, 5 bases. V lost 2 bases, J lost 3 bases, and 7 bases lay in between. The CDR3 covers 13 residues. Per the germline V gene, CDR1 is SGHNT and CDR2 is YENEEA. CDR3 amino acids: CASSLQGKETQYF. CDR3 coding DNA: TGTGCCAGCAGCTTACAGGGAAAAGAGACCCAGTACTTC. Combining the CDR3 with reference TRBV11-3 and TRBJ2-5 gives the whole variable domain EAGVVQSPRYKIIEKKQPVAFWCNPISGHNTLYWYLQNLGQGPELLIRYENEEAVDDSQLPKDRFSAERLKGVDSTLKIQPAELGDSAVYLCASSLQGKETQYFGPGTRLLVL.

The chain combines TRBV7-8 with TRBJ2-2; D is possibly TRBD1 (5 bases). CDR1 and CDR2 (germline): SGHVS, FQNEAQ. The CDR3 extends over 15 amino acids. V was pared by 5 bases and J by 4 bases, with 14 bases between. This CDR3 reads CASSAQGSGTGELFF. CDR3 nucleotide sequence: TGTGCCAGCAGCGCCCAGGGATCGGGCACCGGGGAGCTGTTTTTT.

This clone has just one count. This chain connects TRBV6-5 to TRBJ1-1; D is undetermined. The CDR3 spans 13 residues. With 2 bases removed from V and 2 bases from J, the gap between germline ends came to 6 bases. The germline CDR1 and CDR2 sequences are MNHEY and SVGAGI. The CDR3 coding sequence is TGTGCCAGCAGTTACAAGGGTAACACTGAAGCTTTCTTT. Protein product: CASSYKGNTEAFF.